This T cell receptor (beta chain) was sequenced in a study of patients and donors after allogeneic stem cell transplantation. There are 12 residues in the CDR3. Trimming stripped 0 bases from V and 3 bases from J, with 6 bases between. Germline loops: CDR1 SQVTM, CDR2 ANQGSEA. TCRdb called the RT-PCR reads again in MiXCR, with one record for every CDR3 protein. The data show hundreds of thousands of distinct CDR3 sequences, around 40% seen once. The chain combines TRBV29-1 with TRBJ2-7, with D unclear. The material sequenced was blood, either unsorted or a sorted T cell fraction (not recorded which). The receptor was derived from a human donor who was either an allogeneic HSCT recipient or a stem cell or donor lymphocyte infusion donor (not recorded which). It is not recorded whose cells these are; they may come from a transplant donor. The CDR3 DNA is TGCAGCGTTGAAGATCGTTACTACGAGCAGTACTTC. Amino acid sequence: CSVEDRYYEQYF.